These 14 T cell receptor beta chains originate from one sample sequenced in a study of neoadjuvant anti-PD-1 for oral cavity cancer. This table comes from immunoSEQ multiplex PCR, and its TCRdb copy is limited to in-frame clones, with some not included. This sample has around 7,600 clones, with about half found just once. The sample in question was tumor tissue, obtained before nivolumab (anti-PD-1) treatment. The receptors were gathered from a person aged 40 to 85 with oral cavity squamous cell carcinoma.

The chain combines TRBV9 with TRBJ2-7; D not certain. The germline V gene has CDR1 SGDLS and CDR2 YYNGEE. Trimming took 3 bases from V and 9 from J, leaving 16 bases between them. This CDR3 spans 13 amino acids. CDR3 nucleotide sequence: TGTGCCAGCAGCGCCCCCCTCGGGCTGGGGCAGTACTTC. Its protein is CASSAPLGLGQYF.

A few counts support this clone. This chain's CDR3 is CASSSGTGTYEQYF. The CDR3 DNA reads TGCGCCAGCAGCTCCGGGACAGGGACCTACGAGCAGTACTTC. The rearrangement links TRBV5-1 to TRBJ2-7; 9 bases match TRBD1. CDR1 and CDR2 (germline): SGHRS, YFSETQ. The trim removed 3 bases at V and 2 bases at J, leaving 3 bases unmatched. The CDR3 is made up of 14 amino acids.

This clone was seen a few times. The rearrangement uses TRBV2 and TRBJ2-1, with TRBD2 matching over 7 bases. Germline trimming cut 6 bases from V and 6 bases from J; bases unmatched to any gene: 8. Germline-derived CDR1 and CDR2 are SNHLY and FYNNEI. The CDR3 has 14 residues. CDR3 sequence reads: CASRPGGFGNEQFF. CDR3 DNA: TGTGCCAGCAGACCGGGGGGATTCGGCAATGAGCAGTTCTTC.

The genes are TRBV7-2 and TRBJ1-2, with D hard to call. Trimming removed 1 base from V and 7 bases from J, with 16 bases in between. Germline CDR1 and CDR2: SGHTA and FQGNSA. This CDR3 is 15 amino acids long. The CDR3 spells CASSLVPEPGGGYTF. CDR3 DNA sequence: TGTGCCAGCAGCTTAGTACCAGAACCCGGAGGTGGCTACACCTTC.

The chain has TRBV5-1 and TRBJ2-4, with unresolved D. The V end lost 0 bases, the J end lost 6 bases, and 7 bases lay between the germline ends. This CDR3 is 13 amino acids long. CDR1 and CDR2 (germline): SGHRS, YFSETQ. DNA for the CDR3: TGCGCCAGCAGCTTGGCGACGACAAACATTCAGTACTTC. Protein sequence: CASSLATTNIQYF.

J is TRBJ2-7 and V is TRBV30, with a possible D match to TRBD1 (6 bases). CDR1 and CDR2 (germline): GTSNPN, SVGIG (reference sequence). With 3 bases removed from V and 1 base from J, the gap between germline ends came to 13 bases. CDR3 length equals 14 residues. Written as DNA, the CDR3 is TGTGCCTGGAGGAGGGAAGGACAGTCCTACGAGCAGTACTTC. Protein: CAWRREGQSYEQYF.

This CDR3 reads CAIAQHSNQPQHF. CDR3 DNA sequence: TGTGCCATCGCCCAGCACAGCAATCAGCCCCAGCATTTT. V usage is TRBV10-3 and J usage is TRBJ1-5; D remains unclear. V lost 8 bases, J lost 1 base, and 9 bases lay in between. This CDR3 contains 13 residues. Germline lookup yields CDR1 ENHRY and CDR2 SYGVKD.

The rearrangement joins TRBV11-2 to TRBJ1-1; 12 nucleotides align to TRBD1. The V segment lost 4 bases and the J segment 10 bases; nucleotides outside the gene matches: 13. The CDR3 spans 16 residues. Germline V gene sequence: CDR1 SGHAT, CDR2 FQNNGV. Written as DNA, the CDR3 is TGTGCCAGCAGCTCCGACCGGGACAGGGGGCCCCGGGGAGCTTTCTTT. Translation: CASSSDRDRGPRGAFF. The full variable domain, with the rest looked up from reference TRBV11-2 and TRBJ1-1, is EAGVAQSPRYKIIEKRQSVAFWCNPISGHATLYWYQQILGQGPKLLIQFQNNGVVDDSQLPKDRFSAERLKGVDSTLKIQPAKLEDSAVYLCASSSDRDRGPRGAFFGQGTRLTVV.

V usage is TRBV5-6 and J usage is TRBJ2-3; TRBD2 is a possible D gene (6 bases). The CDR3 spans 14 residues. The V and J ends lost 4 bases and 1 base respectively, with 10 bases between them. Germline assignment: CDR1 SGHDT and CDR2 YYEEEE. This CDR3 reads CASSETSRTDTQYF. The CDR3 DNA reads as TGTGCCAGCAGCGAGACTAGTCGCACAGATACGCAGTATTTT. The full variable domain, completed using reference TRBV5-6 and TRBJ2-3, is DAGVTQSPTHLIKTRGQQVTLRCSPKSGHDTVSWYQQALGQGPQFIFQYYEEEERQRGNFPDRFSGHQFPNYSSELNVNALLLGDSALYLCASSETSRTDTQYFGPGTRLTVL.

The J gene is TRBJ1-1, the V gene TRBV2; no firm D call. The CDR3 has 13 amino acids. Between the trimmed V and J ends, which lost 11 bases and 4 bases, there was a span of 17 bases. Germline V gene sequence: CDR1 SNHLY, CDR2 FYNNEI. CDR3 amino acids: CASRVGRSTEAFF. Here the CDR3 DNA reads TGTGCCTCTCGAGTCGGACGATCCACTGAAGCTTTCTTT.

The chain carries TRBV6-5 and TRBJ2-7; maybe TRBD1 (5 bases). This CDR3 is built from 12 residues. The germline V gene has CDR1 MNHEY and CDR2 SVGAGI. The V and J ends lost 4 bases and 9 bases respectively, with 13 bases between them. CDR3 coding DNA: TGTGCCAGCAGTTTCGACAGTAACGGGCAGTACTTC. Translating it yields CASSFDSNGQYF.

As for this clone: At the DNA level, this CDR3 is encoded by other sequences in the same sample as well. The genes are TRBV6-6 and TRBJ2-7; D remains ambiguous. Germline V lookup: CDR1 MNHNY, CDR2 SVGAGI (reference sequence). The V end lost 7 bases, the J end lost 0 bases, and 16 bases lay between the germline ends. The CDR3 extends over 15 amino acids. CDR3 bases: TGTGCCAGCACCCGAAGCGATTCGGGCTCCTACGAGCAGTACTTC. Translating it yields CASTRSDSGSYEQYF.

The chain employs TRBV19 and TRBJ1-5; D is unclear. Germline V gene lookup returns CDR1 LNHDA and CDR2 SQIVND (reference sequence). Trimming took 0 bases from V and 2 from J, leaving 5 bases between them. The CDR3 runs to 14 residues. The chain's CDR3 is CASSIDPGNQPQHF. CDR3 coding DNA: TGTGCCAGTAGTATAGATCCAGGCAATCAGCCCCAGCATTTT.

V gene TRBV5-1 combines with J gene TRBJ1-4, with 7 bases fitting TRBD1. The CDR3 is 16 residues long. Looked up from germline, CDR1 is SGHRS and CDR2 is YFSETQ. After removal of 1 base from V and 3 bases from J, the junction contained 6 bases not matched to a gene. The CDR3 nucleotides read TGCGCCAGCAGCTTGTTATCCGGGACAGCTAATGAAAAACTGTTTTTT. Translated: CASSLLSGTANEKLFF.